This T cell receptor (beta chain) appears in the sequencing data of a study of CD8+CD57+ T cells in acquired aplastic anemia. An expansion of CD8+CD57+ cells by flow cytometry had been shown in patients chosen for sequencing. As a group, the patients uniformly had severe acquired aplastic anemia. Sampling of blood occurred while the patients had still received no therapy. This clonotype was observed a few times. Possible read error: a much larger clone is one base away. The conserved phenylalanine or tryptophan normally closing the CDR3 is absent here, so this likely arose from a read error. The germline gives CDR1 DFQATT, CDR2 SNEGSKA (reference sequence). Losses at the gene ends were 3 bases for V and 6 bases for J; bases not matched to a gene: 4. This CDR3 is built from 13 residues. TCR beta VDJ combinations and CDR3 sequences were profiled from genomic DNA. TCRdb itself ran the reads through MiXCR, one entry per CDR3 protein. The sample contains roughly 250,000 distinct CDR3 sequences, 47% of which appear only once.

The receptor comes from a human donor with aplastic anemia. The V call is TRBV20-1, the J call TRBJ2-2; 7 bases map to TRBD2. The sample comprised sorted CD4+, CD8+, or CD8+CD57+ T cells (not recorded which) from PBMCs. For the CDR3, the DNA is TGCAGTGCTAGTATAGGGAGGGCCGGGGAGCTGTTTTCT. This encodes CSASIGRAGELFS.